Listed below are T cell receptor beta chains from one sample, sequenced in a study of T cell responses to AZD1222 COVID-19 vaccine. The data were produced by immunoSEQ multiplex PCR, yet TCRdb's version contains in-frame clones alone and is incomplete. This table has about 150,000 clones, approximately 91% appearing once. The sample in question was peripheral blood, obtained 28 days after the second AZD1222 dose. The source of these receptors is an adult who received the AZD1222 COVID-19 vaccine. CDR3s include the opening cysteine and the closing phenylalanine or tryptophan. D genes are given only for firm matches. Clone size is not always given. Where it is, it says once, few, many or a class for expanded clones.

V: TRBV5-4
size: .
J: TRBJ2-2
D: .
DNA: TGTGCCAGCAGCTTTTGGGTGAGAGGGCGGAACACCGGGGAGCTGTTTTTT
CDR3: CASSFWVRGRNTGELFF

V: TRBV19
size: .
J: TRBJ1-1
D: TRBD1
DNA: TGTGCCAGTAGTCCGACAGGGGGAATTACTGAAGCTTTCTTT
CDR3: CASSPTGGITEAFF

V: TRBV2
size: .
J: TRBJ1-1
D: .
DNA: TGTGCCAGCAGTGGCCTGGGTGGGGACACTGAAGCTTTCTTT
CDR3: CASSGLGGDTEAFF

V: TRBV7-9
size: .
J: TRBJ2-7
D: TRBD1
DNA: TGTGCCAGCAGCCACGCTCTGGGACAGAAAACCTACGAGCAGTACTTC
CDR3: CASSHALGQKTYEQYF

V: TRBV7-2
size: .
J: TRBJ1-2
D: .
DNA: TGTGCCAGCAGCAATGACAGCCTAAACGGGTATGGCTACACCTTC
CDR3: CASSNDSLNGYGYTF

V: TRBV11-2
size: .
J: TRBJ1-2
D: TRBD1
DNA: TGTGCCACCGCAAAACAGGGGGACTATGGCTACACCTTC
CDR3: CATAKQGDYGYTF

V: TRBV25-1
size: .
J: TRBJ1-1
D: .
DNA: TGTGCCAGCACCAAAGGGGACACTGAAGCTTTCTTT
CDR3: CASTKGDTEAFF

V: TRBV21-1
size: .
J: TRBJ2-1
D: .
DNA: TGTGCCAGCAGCAAAGGATCCAGGGGACCTCATGAGCAGTTCTTC
CDR3: CASSKGSRGPHEQFF

V: TRBV6-2/TRBV6-3
size: .
J: TRBJ1-1
D: .
DNA: TGTGCCAGCAGTGGGACGGGCACTGAAGCTTTCTTT
CDR3: CASSGTGTEAFF

V: TRBV2
size: .
J: TRBJ1-3
D: .
DNA: TGTGCCAGCAGAGACGGACGGAACTCTGGAAACACCATATATTTT
CDR3: CASRDGRNSGNTIYF

V: TRBV30
size: .
J: TRBJ1-1
D: .
DNA: TGTGCCTGGGGGGGGCAAGCGAACACTGAAGCTTTCTTT
CDR3: CAWGGQANTEAFF

V: TRBV9
size: .
J: TRBJ1-4
D: TRBD1
DNA: TGTGCCAGCAGCGTAGATGGACAGGGTGGTGAAAAACTGTTTTTT
CDR3: CASSVDGQGGEKLFF

V: TRBV18
size: .
J: TRBJ1-6
D: TRBD1
DNA: TGTGCCAGCTCACCGGACAGGGCTAATTCACCCCTCCACTTT
CDR3: CASSPDRANSPLHF

V: TRBV9
size: .
J: TRBJ2-7
D: .
DNA: TGTGCCAGCAGCGTATCACAGGACACCTACGAGCAGTACTTC
CDR3: CASSVSQDTYEQYF

V: TRBV7-8
size: once
J: TRBJ1-1
D: .
DNA: TGTGCCAGCAGCAGATTCCGGGGTGGGGCTGAAGCTTTCTTT
CDR3: CASSRFRGGAEAFF

V: TRBV12-3/TRBV12-4
size: once
J: TRBJ2-5
D: .
DNA: TGTGCCAGCAGTTCTTCTAGGGGGACCCAGTACTTC
CDR3: CASSSSRGTQYF

V: TRBV5-8
size: .
J: TRBJ1-3
D: .
DNA: TGTGCCAGCTTGCGAAGGGGGGCTGGAAACACCATATATTTT
CDR3: CASLRRGAGNTIYF

V: TRBV6-5
size: once
J: TRBJ1-2
D: .
DNA: TGTGCCAGTGGAGGGGGAGCTAACTATGGCTACACCTTC
CDR3: CASGGGANYGYTF

V: TRBV27
size: .
J: TRBJ2-7
D: TRBD2
DNA: TGTGCCAGCAGTTCACGGGGGACTAGCGGGTCGGAGCAGTACTTC
CDR3: CASSSRGTSGSEQYF

V: TRBV3-1/TRBV3-2
size: .
J: TRBJ1-1
D: TRBD1
DNA: TGTGCCAGCAGCCTTGGACAGGGGCCCACTGAAGCTTTCTTT
CDR3: CASSLGQGPTEAFF

V: TRBV5-1
size: .
J: TRBJ1-5
D: .
DNA: TGCGCCAGCAGCACTTCGGGCAATCAGCCCCAGCATTTT
CDR3: CASSTSGNQPQHF

V: TRBV23-1
size: .
J: TRBJ2-6
D: .
DNA: TGCGCCAGCAGTCACCCGCCGTTTCCCCGTGACTCTGGGGCCAACGTCCTGACTTTC
CDR3: CASSHPPFPRDSGANVLTF

V: TRBV12-3/TRBV12-4
size: .
J: TRBJ2-2
D: .
DNA: TGTGCCAGCAAAAACAGGAACACCGGGGAGCTGTTTTTT
CDR3: CASKNRNTGELFF

V: TRBV6-5
size: .
J: TRBJ1-1
D: .
DNA: TGTGCCAGCAGCCGACCCTCGAACACTGAAGCTTTCTTT
CDR3: CASSRPSNTEAFF

V: TRBV19
size: .
J: TRBJ1-1
D: TRBD1
DNA: TGTGCCAGTATTCACGCAGGGGGCTTCTACACTGAAGCTTTCTTT
CDR3: CASIHAGGFYTEAFF

V: TRBV5-1
size: .
J: TRBJ1-2
D: TRBD1
DNA: TGCGCCAGCAGCTTCGGGAACAGGGGTTTGGATTTTGGCTACACCTTC
CDR3: CASSFGNRGLDFGYTF

V: TRBV5-4
size: .
J: TRBJ1-4
D: TRBD1
DNA: TGTGCCAGCAGCTGGATTGGACAGGGGAAAGCTAATGAAAAACTGTTTTTT
CDR3: CASSWIGQGKANEKLFF

V: TRBV7-9
size: .
J: TRBJ2-7
D: .
DNA: TGTGCCAGCAGCTTCGGGGATTTCTACGAGCAGTACTTC
CDR3: CASSFGDFYEQYF

V: TRBV6-5
size: .
J: TRBJ1-5
D: .
DNA: TGTGCCAGCAGTTCCCTCTCACAGCCCCAGCATTTT
CDR3: CASSSLSQPQHF

V: TRBV5-1
size: .
J: TRBJ2-5
D: TRBD1
DNA: TGCGCCAGCAGCACGGGACAGGTCCAAGAGACCCAGTACTTC
CDR3: CASSTGQVQETQYF

V: TRBV9
size: .
J: TRBJ1-1
D: TRBD1
DNA: TGTGCCAGCAGCGCCAGCGGCACAGGGGGCCCGACAGGGGAAGCTTTCTTT
CDR3: CASSASGTGGPTGEAFF

V: TRBV19
size: .
J: TRBJ2-5
D: .
DNA: TGTGCCAGTAGTTCCCGGGGGGCCAACCGAGGGACCCAGTACTTC
CDR3: CASSSRGANRGTQYF

V: TRBV6-5
size: once
J: TRBJ2-3
D: .
DNA: TGTGCCAGCAGTTACCTCCGGGGGGCGAGCACAGATACGCAGTATTTT
CDR3: CASSYLRGASTDTQYF

V: TRBV9
size: .
J: TRBJ2-1
D: .
DNA: TGTGCCAGCAGCGCCCAGTTTCAGCTCTCCTACAATGAGCAGTTCTTC
CDR3: CASSAQFQLSYNEQFF

V: TRBV6-4
size: once
J: TRBJ1-1
D: .
DNA: TGTGCCAGCAGTGATGGAGCAGAGGGGGTGGCTTTCTTT
CDR3: CASSDGAEGVAFF

V: TRBV18
size: .
J: TRBJ2-2
D: .
DNA: TGTGCCAGCTCACTGCTCGCAGGGAACACCGGGGAGCTGTTTTTT
CDR3: CASSLLAGNTGELFF

V: TRBV29-1
size: .
J: TRBJ2-1
D: TRBD2
DNA: TGCAGCGTTCAGCGGGGCACCTACAATGAGCAGTTCTTC
CDR3: CSVQRGTYNEQFF

V: TRBV5-1
size: .
J: TRBJ2-1
D: .
DNA: TGCGCCAGCAGCCTATCGGAGAGGGCCTGGGGGGAGCAGTTCTTC
CDR3: CASSLSERAWGEQFF

V: TRBV2
size: .
J: TRBJ2-7
D: .
DNA: TGTGCCAGCAGTGAATCCCATAGATTTAGACCCTACGAGCAGTACTTC
CDR3: CASSESHRFRPYEQYF

V: TRBV30
size: .
J: TRBJ1-1
D: .
DNA: TGTGCCTGGATAGCTAGGGGGGGTTCTGAAGCTTTCTTT
CDR3: CAWIARGGSEAFF